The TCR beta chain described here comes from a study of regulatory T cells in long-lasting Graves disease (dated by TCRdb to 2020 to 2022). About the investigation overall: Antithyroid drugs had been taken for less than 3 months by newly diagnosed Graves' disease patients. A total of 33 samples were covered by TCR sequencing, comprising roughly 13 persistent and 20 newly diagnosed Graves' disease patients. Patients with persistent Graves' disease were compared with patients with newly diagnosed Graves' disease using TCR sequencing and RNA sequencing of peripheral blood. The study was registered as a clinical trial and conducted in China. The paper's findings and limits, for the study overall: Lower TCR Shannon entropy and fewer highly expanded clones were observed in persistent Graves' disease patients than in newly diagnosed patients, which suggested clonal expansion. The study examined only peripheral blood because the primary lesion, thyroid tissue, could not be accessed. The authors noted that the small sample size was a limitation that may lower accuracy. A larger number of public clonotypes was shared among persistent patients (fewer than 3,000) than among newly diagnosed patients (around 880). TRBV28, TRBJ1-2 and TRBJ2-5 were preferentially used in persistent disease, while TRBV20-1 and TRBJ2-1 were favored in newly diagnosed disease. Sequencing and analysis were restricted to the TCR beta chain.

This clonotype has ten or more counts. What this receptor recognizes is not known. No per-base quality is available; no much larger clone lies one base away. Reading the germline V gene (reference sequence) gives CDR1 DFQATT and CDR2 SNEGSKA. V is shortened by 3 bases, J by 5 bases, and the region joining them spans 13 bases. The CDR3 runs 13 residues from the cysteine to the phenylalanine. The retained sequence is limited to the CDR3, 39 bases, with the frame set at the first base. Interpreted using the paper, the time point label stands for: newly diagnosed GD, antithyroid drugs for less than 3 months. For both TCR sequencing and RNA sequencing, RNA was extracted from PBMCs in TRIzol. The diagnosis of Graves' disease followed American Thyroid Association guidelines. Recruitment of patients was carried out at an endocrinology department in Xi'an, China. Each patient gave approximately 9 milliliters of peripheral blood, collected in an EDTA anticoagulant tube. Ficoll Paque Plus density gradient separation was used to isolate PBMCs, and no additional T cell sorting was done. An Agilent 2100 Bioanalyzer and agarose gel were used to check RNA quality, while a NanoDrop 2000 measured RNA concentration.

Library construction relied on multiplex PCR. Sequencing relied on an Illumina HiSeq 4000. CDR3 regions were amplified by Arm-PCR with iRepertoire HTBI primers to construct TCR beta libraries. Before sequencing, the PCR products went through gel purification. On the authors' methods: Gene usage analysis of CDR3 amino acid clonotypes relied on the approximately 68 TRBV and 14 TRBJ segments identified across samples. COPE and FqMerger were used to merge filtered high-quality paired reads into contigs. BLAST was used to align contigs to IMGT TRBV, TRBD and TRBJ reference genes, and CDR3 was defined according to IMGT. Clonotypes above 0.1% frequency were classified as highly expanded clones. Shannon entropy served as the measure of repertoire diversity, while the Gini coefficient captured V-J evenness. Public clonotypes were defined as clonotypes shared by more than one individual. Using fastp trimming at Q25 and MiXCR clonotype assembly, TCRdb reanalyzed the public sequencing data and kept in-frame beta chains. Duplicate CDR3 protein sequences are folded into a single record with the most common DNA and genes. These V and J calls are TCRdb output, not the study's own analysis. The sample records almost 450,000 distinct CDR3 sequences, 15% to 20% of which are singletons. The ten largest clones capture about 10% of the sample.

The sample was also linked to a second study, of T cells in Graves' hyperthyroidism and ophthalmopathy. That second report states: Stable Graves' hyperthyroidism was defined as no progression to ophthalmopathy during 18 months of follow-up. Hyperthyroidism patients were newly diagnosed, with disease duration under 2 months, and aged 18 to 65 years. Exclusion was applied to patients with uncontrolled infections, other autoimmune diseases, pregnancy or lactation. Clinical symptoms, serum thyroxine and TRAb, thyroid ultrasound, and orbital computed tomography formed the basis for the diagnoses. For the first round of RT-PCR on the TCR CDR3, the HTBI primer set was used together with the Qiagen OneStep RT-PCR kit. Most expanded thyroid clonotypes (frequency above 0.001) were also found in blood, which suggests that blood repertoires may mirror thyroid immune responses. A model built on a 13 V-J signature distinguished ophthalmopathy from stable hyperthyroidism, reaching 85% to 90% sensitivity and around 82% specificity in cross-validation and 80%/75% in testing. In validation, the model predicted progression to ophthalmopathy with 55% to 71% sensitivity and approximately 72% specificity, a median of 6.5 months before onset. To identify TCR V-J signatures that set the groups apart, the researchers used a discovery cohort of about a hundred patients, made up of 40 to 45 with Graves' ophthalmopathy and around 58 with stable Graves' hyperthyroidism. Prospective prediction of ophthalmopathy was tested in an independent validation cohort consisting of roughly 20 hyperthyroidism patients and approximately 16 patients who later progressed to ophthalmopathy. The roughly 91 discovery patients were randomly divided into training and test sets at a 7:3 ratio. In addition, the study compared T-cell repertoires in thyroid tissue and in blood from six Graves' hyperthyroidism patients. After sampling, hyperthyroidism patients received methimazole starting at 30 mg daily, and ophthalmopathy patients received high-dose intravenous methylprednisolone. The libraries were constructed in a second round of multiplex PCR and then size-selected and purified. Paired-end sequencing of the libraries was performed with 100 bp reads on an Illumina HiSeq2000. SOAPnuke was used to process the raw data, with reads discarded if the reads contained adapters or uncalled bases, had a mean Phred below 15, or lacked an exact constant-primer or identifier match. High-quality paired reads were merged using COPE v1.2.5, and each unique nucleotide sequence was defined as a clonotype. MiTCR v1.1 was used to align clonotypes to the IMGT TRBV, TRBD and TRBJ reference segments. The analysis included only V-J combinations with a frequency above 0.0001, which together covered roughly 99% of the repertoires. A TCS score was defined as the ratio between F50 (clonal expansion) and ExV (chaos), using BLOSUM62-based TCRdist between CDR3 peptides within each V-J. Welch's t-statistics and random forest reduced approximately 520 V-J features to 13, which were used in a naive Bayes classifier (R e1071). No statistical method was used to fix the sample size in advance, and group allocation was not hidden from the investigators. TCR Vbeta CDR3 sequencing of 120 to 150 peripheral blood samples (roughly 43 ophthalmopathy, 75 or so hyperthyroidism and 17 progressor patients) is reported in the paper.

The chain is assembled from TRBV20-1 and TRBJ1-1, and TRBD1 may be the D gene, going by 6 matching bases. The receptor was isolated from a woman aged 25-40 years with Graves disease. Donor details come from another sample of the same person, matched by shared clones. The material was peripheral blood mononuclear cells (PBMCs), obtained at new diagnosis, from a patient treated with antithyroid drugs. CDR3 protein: CSARGAVETEAFF. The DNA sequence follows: TGCAGTGCTAGGGGGGCTGTGGAGACTGAAGCTTTCTTT.